Reported below is one TCR beta chain. This entry comes from a study of T cell responses to AZD1222 COVID-19 vaccine. The V end was cut by 3 bases, the J end by 5 bases, with 5 bases between. The germline gives CDR1 LNHDA, CDR2 SQIVND (reference sequence). The CDR3 consists of 12 residues. Assay: immunoSEQ multiplex PCR; the TCRdb copy retains only in-frame clones and omits some. Of over 85,000 clones in the sample, about 87% are singletons; the top ten hold more than 14%. Recipients boosted at about 4 weeks or about 12 weeks are pooled. The clonotype comes from an adult who received the AZD1222 COVID-19 vaccine. Here the sequenced sample was peripheral blood, taken 28 days after the second AZD1222 dose. J is TRBJ2-1 and V is TRBV19; D is unclear. The CDR3, as DNA: TGTGCCAGTAGTATCTGGGACAATGAGCAGTTCTTC. This codes for CASSIWDNEQFF.